This TCR beta chain appears in the sequencing data of a study of cytomegalovirus exposure and HLA in healthy donors. Broader study findings: Reportedly, fewer N-insertions than the approximately 600-donor mean appeared in an Asian-associated ancestry cluster in a later analysis. Later work found that TCR association rates differed between HLA loci; DRB1 had the most and HLA-C the fewest. Cytomegalovirus association was assigned to over 150 TCR beta chains.

About this clone itself: As yet, its antigen is unknown.

V was pared by 3 bases and J by 5 bases, with 10 bases of the junction left unmatched. This CDR3 spans 15 amino acids. From germline, CDR1 is SGDLS and CDR2 YYNGEE. The PCR ran on 60 Vbeta and 13 Jbeta primers. Sequencing used immunoSEQ multiplex PCR; TCRdb keeps in-frame clones, though not all of them. The table lists more than 85,000 clones, around 76% of them singletons. The material sequenced was PBMCs. This sequence originates from a man aged 25-45 years in good health and CMV-seropositive. The chain couples TRBV9 to TRBJ2-5, with 7 nucleotides matching TRBD1. The CDR3 sequence is CASSAGQAGLETQYF. The CDR3 nucleotides are TGTGCCAGCAGCGCAGGACAGGCCGGTCTGGAGACCCAGTACTTC. The whole variable domain, filled in from reference TRBV9 and TRBJ2-5, reads DSGVTQTPKHLITATGQRVTLRCSPRSGDLSVYWYQQSLDQGLQFLIQYYNGEERAKGNILERFSAQQFPDLHSELNLSSLELGDSALYFCASSAGQAGLETQYFGPGTRLLVL.